One and the same sample provided the 18 T cell receptor beta chains below, sequenced in a study of regulatory T cells in long-lasting Graves disease. Time point described: persistent/refractory GD, antithyroid drugs over 5 years with positive TRAb. Scientists built the TCR library using RNA that was extracted from PBMCs. The TCR beta library used iRepertoire HTBI primers with Arm-PCR amplification of CDR3. One entry per CDR3 protein, called by TCRdb with MiXCR from the multiplex PCR reads. The repertoire holds some 340,000 distinct CDR3 sequences, with approximately 25% as singletons. Sequenced here: peripheral blood mononuclear cells (PBMCs), sampled when the disease was refractory, from a patient treated with antithyroid drugs. The origin of the receptors is a woman between 40 and 50 years old with Graves disease.

This clonotype was seen a few times. V gene TRBV14 combines with J gene TRBJ2-5; a weak D match, TRBD1 (5 bases). V lost 3 bases, J lost 0 bases, and 17 bases lay in between. The germline CDR1 and CDR2 sequences are SGHDN and FVKESK. CDR3 length equals 17 residues. DNA for the CDR3: TGTGCCAGCAGCCACCTCCCGACAGCTAGGTACCAAGAGACCCAGTACTTC. Translating gives CASSHLPTARYQETQYF. The complete variable domain, with remaining parts taken from reference TRBV14 and TRBJ2-5, reads EAGVTQFPSHSVIEKGQTVTLRCDPISGHDNLYWYRRVMGKEIKFLLHFVKESKQDESGMPNNRFLAERTGGTYSTLKVQPAELEDSGVYFCASSHLPTARYQETQYFGPGTRLLVL.

This clonotype was seen more than once but under ten times. In DNA, the CDR3 is TGTGCCAGCAGTTATGGGGCAGCCAACACTGAAGCTTTCTTT. Its protein is CASSYGAANTEAFF. This chain uses TRBV6-5 with TRBJ1-1; tentatively, D is TRBD1 (5 bases). The germline V and J ends were trimmed by 3 bases and 2 bases, with 10 bases remaining between them. The CDR3 totals 14 residues. Germline V gene data show CDR1 as MNHEY and CDR2 as SVGAGI.

This clonotype was counted many times. The chain carries TRBV2 and TRBJ1-5; D gene ambiguous. The germline V gene encodes CDR1 SNHLY and CDR2 FYNNEI. V lost 4 bases, J lost 2 bases, and 12 bases lay in between. The CDR3 extends over 15 amino acids. The CDR3 DNA reads TGTGCCAGCAGTGGATGGGAAGTAGGCAATCAGCCCCAGCATTTT. Its translation is CASSGWEVGNQPQHF.

This chain links TRBV10-3 with TRBJ2-7; D is undetermined. Per the germline V gene, CDR1 is ENHRY and CDR2 is SYGVKD. CDR3 length: 15 amino acids. Trimming removed 6 bases from V and 3 bases from J, with 18 bases in between. CDR3 DNA: TGTGCCATCAGAGAAGACATTGGGCTGATCTACGAGCAGTACTTC. Its protein is CAIREDIGLIYEQYF.

The chain uses TRBV19 and TRBJ2-7; no clear D gene. V was shortened by 2 bases and J by 0 bases, with 14 bases between the two germline ends. Per germline, CDR1 LNHDA and CDR2 SQIVND (reference sequence). The CDR3 consists of 16 residues. CDR3 sequence reads: CASSITAASSSYEQYF. For the CDR3, the DNA is TGTGCCAGTAGTATAACGGCGGCCTCGAGCTCCTACGAGCAGTACTTC.

The V and J genes are TRBV25-1 and TRBJ2-2, with 8 bases aligning to TRBD2. The CDR3 sequence is 16 residues long. V shed 4 bases and J 3 bases; nucleotides not matched to a gene: 7. Germline lookup yields CDR1 MGHDK and CDR2 SYGVNS. The CDR3 here is CASSGAGEGHTGELFF. Written as DNA, the CDR3 is TGTGCCAGCAGTGGAGCGGGAGAGGGGCACACCGGGGAGCTGTTTTTT.

A word on this clonotype: Germline is not matched at one junction end, which may reflect a read error. V and J are TRBV30 and TRBJ1-2, with D uncertain. The CDR3 extends over 13 amino acids. From germline, CDR1 is GTSNPN and CDR2 SVGIG (reference sequence). The CDR3 DNA is TGTGCCTTACCCCCCCGCGCGAACTATGGCCACACCTTC. Its translation: CALPPRANYGHTF.

This clonotype came up many times. The chain combines TRBV19 with TRBJ1-4; no definite D call. Looked up from germline, CDR1 is LNHDA and CDR2 is SQIVND (reference sequence). V gave up 5 bases and J gave up 5 bases, with 15 bases separating them. CDR3 length equals 15 residues. CDR3 DNA: TGTGCCAGTAGTCCCTTCGGGCGGATGAATGAAAAACTGTTTTTT. Its translation is CASSPFGRMNEKLFF.

This clonotype was observed a handful of times. This chain joins TRBV28 and TRBJ2-1; 8 bases fit TRBD2. Germline values: CDR1 MDHEN, CDR2 SYDVKM. V gave up 6 bases and J gave up 7 bases; unmatched junction bases: 11. CDR3 length: 15 amino acids. CDR3 protein: CASRVYGGGSNEQFF. The CDR3 coding sequence is TGTGCCAGCAGGGTTTACGGGGGGGGGTCGAATGAGCAGTTCTTC.

The genes are TRBV19 and TRBJ2-2; TRBD1 agrees at 9 bases. J lost 6 bases, V lost 6 bases, and 8 bases had no gene match. The V gene's germline CDR1 is LNHDA and CDR2 SQIVND (reference sequence). The CDR3 is 15 amino acids. CDR3 loop: CASRQDRGLPGELFF. DNA for the CDR3: TGTGCCAGTAGGCAGGACAGGGGTTTACCCGGGGAGCTGTTTTTT. The full variable domain, with the rest looked up from reference TRBV19 and TRBJ2-2, is DGGITQSPKYLFRKEGQNVTLSCEQNLNHDAMYWYRQDPGQGLRLIYYSQIVNDFQKGDIAEGYSVSREKKESFPLTVTSAQKNPTAFYLCASRQDRGLPGELFFGEGSRLTVL.

This clonotype was seen only once. The chain joins TRBV20-1 to TRBJ1-5, with 8 bases fitting TRBD1. Germline loops: CDR1 DFQATT, CDR2 SNEGSKA (reference sequence). The CDR3 extends over 15 amino acids. J lost 6 bases, V lost 6 bases, and 13 bases had no gene match. CDR3 amino acids: CSANGLTGVGQPQHF. CDR3 DNA: TGCAGTGCGAACGGGTTGACAGGGGTTGGTCAGCCCCAGCATTTT.

Worth noting for this clonotype: A read error is possible here, since a much larger clone lies one base away. The chain uses TRBV28 and TRBJ1-5; a possible D gene is TRBD1 (5 bases). Per germline, CDR1 MDHEN and CDR2 SYDVKM. This CDR3 region has 15 residues. V was cut by 5 bases and J by 2 bases, with 13 bases left in between. Written as DNA, the CDR3 is TGTGCCAGCAGTATACCCCAGGGTGGCAATCAGCCCCAGCATTTT. Its protein is CASSIPQGGNQPQHF.

The rearrangement uses TRBV7-9 and TRBJ2-6; D gene ambiguous. V shed 5 bases and J shed 4 bases, with 18 bases lying between them. The CDR3 runs to 17 residues. CDR1 is SEHNR, CDR2 FQNEAQ, per germline (reference sequence). The CDR3 DNA sequence: TGTGCCAGCAGCCAACGCTCTGAGGAAATCGGGGCCAACGTCCTGACTTTC. Amino acid sequence: CASSQRSEEIGANVLTF. Complete variable domain (other parts from reference TRBV7-9 and TRBJ2-6): DTGVSQNPRHKITKRGQNVTFRCDPISEHNRLYWYRQTLGQGPEFLTYFQNEAQLEKSRLLSDRFSAERPKGSFSTLEIQRTEQGDSAMYLCASSQRSEEIGANVLTFGAGSRLTVL.

This clonotype was counted many times. V and J are TRBV6-1 and TRBJ1-6, with 9 nucleotides matching TRBD1. Germline V CDR1 and CDR2: MNHNS, SASEGT. V gave up 6 bases and J gave up 10 bases; unmatched junction bases: 10. The CDR3 length is 15 residues. The CDR3 nucleotides read TGTGCCAGCAGCCCACAAGGACAGGGGAGCTCACCCCTCCACTTT. It encodes CASSPQGQGSSPLHF.

This clonotype was seen many times. V gene TRBV6-1 combines with J gene TRBJ2-7, with 14 bases that match TRBD2. Germline values: CDR1 MNHNS, CDR2 SASEGT. The CDR3 covers 15 residues. The J segment lost 6 bases and the V segment lost 7 bases, leaving 8 bases of the junction unmatched. The CDR3 nucleotides are TGTGCCAGCATACCAGCGGGACTAGCGGGAGTCGAGCAGTACTTC. This encodes CASIPAGLAGVEQYF.

This chain links TRBV4-2 with TRBJ2-7; D not resolved. V lost 1 base to trimming and J lost 3 bases, with 10 bases between them. Germline CDR1 LGHNA, CDR2 YNFKEQ. The CDR3 has 14 residues. CDR3 DNA: TGTGCCAGCAGCCAAGCCCGGAATCACTACGAGCAGTACTTC. Translated, it gives CASSQARNHYEQYF.

The V call is TRBV7-9, the J call TRBJ2-2; TRBD1 matches 8 bases. V dropped 3 bases and J dropped 9; count of bases not matched to a gene: 18. The CDR3 has 18 amino acids. The V gene's germline CDR1 is SEHNR and CDR2 FQNEAQ (reference sequence). CDR3 nucleotide sequence: TGTGCCAGCAGCTTTGAAAGTGGCTGGACAGGGTTTCTGCGGGAGCTGTTTTTT. Translation gives CASSFESGWTGFLRELFF.

This clonotype was observed a handful of times. The rearrangement uses TRBV14 and TRBJ2-7; TRBD2 matches 11 bases. V shed 1 base and J 6 bases; nucleotides not matched to a gene: 8. The length of the CDR3 is 16 residues. CDR1 and CDR2 (germline): SGHDN, FVKESK. The CDR3 loop is CASSQGLLAGVAEQYF. Here the CDR3 DNA reads TGTGCCAGCAGCCAAGGACTACTAGCGGGAGTCGCCGAGCAGTACTTC.